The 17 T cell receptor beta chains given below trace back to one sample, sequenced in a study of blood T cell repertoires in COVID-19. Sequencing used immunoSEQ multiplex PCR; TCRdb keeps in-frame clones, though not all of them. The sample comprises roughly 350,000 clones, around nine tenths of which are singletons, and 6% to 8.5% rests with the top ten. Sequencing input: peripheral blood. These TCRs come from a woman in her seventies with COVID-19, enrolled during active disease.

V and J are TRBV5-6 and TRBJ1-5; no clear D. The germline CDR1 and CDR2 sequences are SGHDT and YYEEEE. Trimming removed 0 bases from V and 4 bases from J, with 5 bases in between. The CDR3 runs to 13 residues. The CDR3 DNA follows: TGTGCCAGCAGCTTGGACTGGAATCAGCCCCAGCATTTT. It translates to CASSLDWNQPQHF.

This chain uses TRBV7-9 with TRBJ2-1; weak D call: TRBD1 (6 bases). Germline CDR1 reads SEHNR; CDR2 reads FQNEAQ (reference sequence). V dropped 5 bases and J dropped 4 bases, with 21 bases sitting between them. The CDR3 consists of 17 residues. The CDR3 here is CASSRDIHESAYNEQFF. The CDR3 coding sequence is TGTGCCAGCAGCCGGGACATTCACGAGTCCGCGTACAATGAGCAGTTCTTC.

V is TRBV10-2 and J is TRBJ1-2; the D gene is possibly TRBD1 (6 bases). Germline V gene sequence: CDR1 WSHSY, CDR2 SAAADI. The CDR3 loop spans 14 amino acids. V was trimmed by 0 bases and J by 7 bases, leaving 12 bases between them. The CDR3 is CASSESARGGGYTF. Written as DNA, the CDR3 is TGCGCCAGCAGTGAGTCGGCCAGGGGCGGTGGCTACACCTTC.

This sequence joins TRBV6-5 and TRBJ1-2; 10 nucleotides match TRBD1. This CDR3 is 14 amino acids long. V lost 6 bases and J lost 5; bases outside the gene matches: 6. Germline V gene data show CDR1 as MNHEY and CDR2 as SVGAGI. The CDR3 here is CASSQGQGLYGYTF. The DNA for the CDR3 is TGTGCCAGCAGCCAGGGACAGGGGTTGTATGGCTACACCTTC.

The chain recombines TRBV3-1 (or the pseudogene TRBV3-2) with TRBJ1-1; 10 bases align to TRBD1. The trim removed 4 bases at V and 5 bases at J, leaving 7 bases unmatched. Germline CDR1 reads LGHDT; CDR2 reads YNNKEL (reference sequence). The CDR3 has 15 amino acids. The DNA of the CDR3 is TGTGCCAGCAGCCGCCCGACAGGGGGCCGAACTGAAGCTTTCTTT. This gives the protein CASSRPTGGRTEAFF.

CDR3 loop: CASSLQGALNSPLHF. CDR3 in DNA: TGTGCCAGCAGCTTACAGGGGGCGTTGAATTCACCCCTCCACTTT. The genes are TRBV7-2 and TRBJ1-6, with 8 bases matching TRBD1. Trimming took 2 bases from V and 7 from J; bases not matched to a gene: 4. The CDR3 contains 15 residues. Per the germline V gene, CDR1 is SGHTA and CDR2 is FQGNSA.

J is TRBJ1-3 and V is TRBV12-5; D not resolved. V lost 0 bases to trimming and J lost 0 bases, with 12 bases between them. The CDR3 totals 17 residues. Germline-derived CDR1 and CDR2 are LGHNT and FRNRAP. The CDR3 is CASGLVLLGSSGNTIYF. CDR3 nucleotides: TGTGCTAGTGGTTTGGTCTTACTAGGGAGCTCTGGAAACACCATATATTTT.

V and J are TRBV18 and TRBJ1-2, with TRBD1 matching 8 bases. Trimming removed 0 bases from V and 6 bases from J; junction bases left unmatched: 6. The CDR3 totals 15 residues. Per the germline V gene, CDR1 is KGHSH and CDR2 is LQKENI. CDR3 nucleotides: TGTGCCAGCTCACCACCCAGGGGGCCTGACAATGGCTACACCTTC. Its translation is CASSPPRGPDNGYTF.

For the CDR3, the DNA is TGTGCCAGCAGACGGCCGGGCGGGGAAGCTTTCTTT. Its translation is CASRRPGGEAFF. The chain is built from TRBV9 and TRBJ1-1; D ambiguous. The germline V gene has CDR1 SGDLS and CDR2 YYNGEE. This CDR3 is built from 12 residues. Trimming stripped 5 bases from V and 8 bases from J, with 13 bases between.

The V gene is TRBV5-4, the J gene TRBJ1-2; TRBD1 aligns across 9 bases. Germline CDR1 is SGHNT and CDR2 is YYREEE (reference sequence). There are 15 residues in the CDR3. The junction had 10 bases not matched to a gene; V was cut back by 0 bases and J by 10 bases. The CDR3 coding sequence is TGTGCCAGCAGCTTGGCCTCGGGACAGGGAGTAGACTACACCTTC. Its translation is CASSLASGQGVDYTF.

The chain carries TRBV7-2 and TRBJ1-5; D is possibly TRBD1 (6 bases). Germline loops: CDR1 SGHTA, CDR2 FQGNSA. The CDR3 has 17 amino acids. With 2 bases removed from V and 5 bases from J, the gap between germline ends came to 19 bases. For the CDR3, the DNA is TGTGCCAGCAGCTTACGACTTTGGAAACAGGGTGATCAGCCCCAGCATTTT. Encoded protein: CASSLRLWKQGDQPQHF.

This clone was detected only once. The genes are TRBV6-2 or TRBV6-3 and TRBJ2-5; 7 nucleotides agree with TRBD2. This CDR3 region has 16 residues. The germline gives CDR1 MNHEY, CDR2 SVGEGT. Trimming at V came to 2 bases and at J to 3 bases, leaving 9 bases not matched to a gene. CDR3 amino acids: CASSYDLKRGEETQYF. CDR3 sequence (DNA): TGTGCCAGCAGTTACGACCTAAAGCGGGGTGAAGAGACCCAGTACTTC.

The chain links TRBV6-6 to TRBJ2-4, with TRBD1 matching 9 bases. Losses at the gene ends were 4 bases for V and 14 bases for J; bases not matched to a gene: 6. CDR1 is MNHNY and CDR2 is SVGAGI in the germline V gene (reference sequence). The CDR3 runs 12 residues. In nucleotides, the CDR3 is TGTGCCAGCAGTTCAGAACAGGGGGCTGAGTACTTC. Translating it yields CASSSEQGAEYF.

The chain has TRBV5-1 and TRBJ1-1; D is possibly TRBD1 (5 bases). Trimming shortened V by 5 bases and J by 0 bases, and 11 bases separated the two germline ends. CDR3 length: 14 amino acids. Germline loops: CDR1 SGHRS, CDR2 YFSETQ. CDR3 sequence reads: CASRPGQVNTEAFF. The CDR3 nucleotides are TGCGCCAGCAGGCCTGGACAAGTGAACACTGAAGCTTTCTTT.

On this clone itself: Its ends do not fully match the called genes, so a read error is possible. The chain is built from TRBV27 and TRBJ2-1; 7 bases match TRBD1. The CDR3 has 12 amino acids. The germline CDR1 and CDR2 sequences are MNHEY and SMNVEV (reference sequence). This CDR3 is CASSLFTGVRVF. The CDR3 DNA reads TGTGCCAGCAGTTTGTTCACAGGGGTCCGGGTCTTC.

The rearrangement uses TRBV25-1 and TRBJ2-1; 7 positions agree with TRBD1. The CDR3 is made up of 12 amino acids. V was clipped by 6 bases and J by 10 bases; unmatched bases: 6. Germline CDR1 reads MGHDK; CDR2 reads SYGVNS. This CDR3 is CASRDRSEEQFF. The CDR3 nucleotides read TGTGCCAGCAGGGACAGGTCCGAAGAGCAGTTCTTC.

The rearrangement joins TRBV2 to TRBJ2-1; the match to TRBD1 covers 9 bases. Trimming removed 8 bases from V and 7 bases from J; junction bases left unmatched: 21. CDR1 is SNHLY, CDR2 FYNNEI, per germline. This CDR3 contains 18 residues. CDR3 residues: CASPEIGPGTGKRNEQFF. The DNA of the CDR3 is TGTGCCAGCCCCGAAATCGGGCCCGGGACAGGGAAGAGGAATGAGCAGTTCTTC.